Listed here are 15 T cell receptor beta chains from one sample, sequenced in a study of CD4 T cells in lung cancer. The assay was immunoSEQ multiplex PCR, and TCRdb's table has in-frame clones only and misses some. The repertoire consists of approximately 9,300 clones, with over 65% occurring once and the leading ten covering about 16%. The lung tissue was taken at least 3 cm from the tumor in the same resection. The sequencing sample was made of normal lung tissue taken away from the tumor. The receptor set was obtained from a man in his sixties with non-small cell lung cancer.

This rearrangement joins TRBV7-9 to TRBJ2-1; D is uncertain. Germline CDR1 reads SEHNR; CDR2 reads FQNEAQ (reference sequence). CDR3 length: 13 amino acids. The germline V and J ends were trimmed by 8 bases and 0 bases, with 8 bases remaining between them. CDR3 sequence: CASQASSYNEQFF. The CDR3 DNA reads TGTGCCAGCCAGGCAAGCTCCTACAATGAGCAGTTCTTC.

The rearrangement links TRBV29-1 to TRBJ2-1; 7 bases line up with TRBD2. The V and J ends lost 1 base and 5 bases, in that order; junction bases with no gene match: 17. This CDR3 spans 18 amino acids. Germline V gene data show CDR1 as SQVTM and CDR2 as ANQGSEA. The DNA for the CDR3 is TGCAGCGTTGAAGTGGAGGTGGACTGGCGGGAGATCCACAATGAGCAGTTCTTC. Its protein product is CSVEVEVDWREIHNEQFF.

The V call is TRBV4-2, the J call TRBJ2-5; 7 bases match TRBD2. With V trimmed by 1 base and J by 4 bases, 3 bases remained unmatched. Germline-derived CDR1 and CDR2 are LGHNA and YNFKEQ. CDR3 length: 14 amino acids. For the CDR3, the DNA is TGTGCCAGCAGCCAAGGCGTAGCGGGAGAGACCCAGTACTTC. It translates to CASSQGVAGETQYF.

V usage is TRBV28 and J usage is TRBJ2-3, with TRBD2 matching 12 bases. Germline trimming cut 2 bases from V and 3 bases from J; bases unmatched to any gene: 6. This CDR3 has 17 amino acids. Looked up from germline, CDR1 is MDHEN and CDR2 is SYDVKM. CDR3 DNA: TGTGCCAGCAGTTTACAACTAGCGGGAGGATTTACAGATACGCAGTATTTT. Protein product: CASSLQLAGGFTDTQYF.

Only one count was recorded for this clone. The rearrangement links TRBV19 to TRBJ2-5, with 8 bases that match TRBD1. With V trimmed by 4 bases and J by 1 base, 11 bases remained unmatched. Germline V gives CDR1 LNHDA, CDR2 SQIVND (reference sequence). The CDR3 runs to 17 residues. DNA for the CDR3: TGTGCCAGTAGTAAGAGAGGACAGGGAACTTTCCAAGAGACCCAGTACTTC. It specifies CASSKRGQGTFQETQYF.

V gene TRBV11-3 combines with J gene TRBJ2-2; no reliable D call. The CDR3 runs 13 residues. Deletions cut 5 bases from V and 3 bases from J, with 7 bases between. Germline V gives CDR1 SGHNT, CDR2 YENEEA. CDR3 nucleotides: TGTGCCAGCAGCCCACAGCACACCGGGGAGCTGTTTTTT. Translation: CASSPQHTGELFF.

J is TRBJ1-1 and V is TRBV6-5; D remains unclear. The germline CDR1 and CDR2 sequences are MNHEY and SVGAGI. The CDR3 spans 14 residues. V lost 3 bases to trimming and J lost 0 bases, with 8 bases between them. The CDR3 DNA follows: TGTGCCAGCAGTTATAAACAGTTGAACACTGAAGCTTTCTTT. Translated, it gives CASSYKQLNTEAFF.

The V call is TRBV6-5, the J call TRBJ1-2; unclear D gene. CDR3 length: 14 residues. The V gene's germline CDR1 is MNHEY and CDR2 SVGAGI. V was clipped by 0 bases and J by 0 bases, with 5 bases between them. The DNA of the CDR3 is TGTGCCAGCAGTTACTCGAGTTCTAACTATGGCTACACCTTC. This translates into CASSYSSSNYGYTF.

The chain is built from TRBV19 and TRBJ1-1; 10 bases align to TRBD1. The germline gives CDR1 LNHDA, CDR2 SQIVND (reference sequence). The junction had 8 bases not matched to a gene; V was cut back by 5 bases and J by 5 bases. The CDR3 runs to 15 residues. CDR3 in DNA: TGTGCCAGTAGTGCCCGACAGGGGGCGCATACTGAAGCTTTCTTT. Translating gives CASSARQGAHTEAFF.

Relative to its sample, this clone is medium-sized. J is TRBJ1-1 and V is TRBV11-3, with D possibly being TRBD1 (6 bases). This CDR3 has 13 amino acids. V dropped 8 bases and J dropped 0 bases, with 10 bases sitting between them. Germline CDR1 and CDR2: SGHNT and YENEEA. The CDR3 DNA reads as TGTGCCAGCTCCGACAGGCTGAACACTGAAGCTTTCTTT. Amino acid sequence: CASSDRLNTEAFF.

This chain's CDR3 is CASSEGLAGGADTQYF. The CDR3 region has the DNA TGTGCCAGCAGCGAGGGACTAGCGGGAGGGGCAGATACGCAGTATTTT. V and J are TRBV9 and TRBJ2-3; 16 bases are shared with TRBD2. Trimming took 3 bases from V and 4 from J; bases not matched to a gene: 2. Germline CDR1 reads SGDLS; CDR2 reads YYNGEE. This CDR3 is 16 amino acids long.

The genes are TRBV4-2 and TRBJ2-2; TRBD2 matches at 11 bases. Germline assignment: CDR1 LGHNA and CDR2 YNFKEQ. Losses at the gene ends were 1 base for V and 6 bases for J; bases not matched to a gene: 4. The CDR3 is 16 amino acids. The CDR3 here is CASSQATSGVPGELFF. CDR3 nucleotides: TGTGCCAGCAGCCAAGCGACTAGCGGGGTGCCCGGGGAGCTGTTTTTT.

The chain joins TRBV7-3 to TRBJ2-3, with 12 bases aligning to TRBD2. The CDR3 has 16 residues. Trimming took 6 bases from V and 1 from J; bases not matched to a gene: 5. The germline gives CDR1 SGHTA, CDR2 FQGTGA. The CDR3 is CASSYGLAGRTDTQYF. In DNA form, the CDR3 reads TGTGCCAGCAGTTACGGACTAGCGGGACGCACAGATACGCAGTATTTT.

This clone showed up just a few times. Different DNA sequences within this sample yield the same CDR3. The chain links TRBV6-5 to TRBJ2-7; 11 positions agree with TRBD1. The CDR3 sequence is 14 residues long. The ends lost 2 bases at V and 7 bases at J; junction bases unmatched: 4. CDR1 MNHEY and CDR2 SVGAGI come from the germline V gene. The CDR3 sequence: CASSYGTGGREQYF. The CDR3 coding sequence is TGTGCCAGCAGTTACGGGACAGGGGGGCGGGAGCAGTACTTC.

This chain links TRBV5-1 with TRBJ1-5; 8 bases are shared with TRBD1. J lost 5 bases, V lost 2 bases, and 6 bases had no gene match. This CDR3 has 15 amino acids. Germline assignment: CDR1 SGHRS and CDR2 YFSETQ. CDR3 coding DNA: TGCGCCAGCAGCTTAGGGACAGGCCCCCATCAGCCCCAGCATTTT. Translating it yields CASSLGTGPHQPQHF.